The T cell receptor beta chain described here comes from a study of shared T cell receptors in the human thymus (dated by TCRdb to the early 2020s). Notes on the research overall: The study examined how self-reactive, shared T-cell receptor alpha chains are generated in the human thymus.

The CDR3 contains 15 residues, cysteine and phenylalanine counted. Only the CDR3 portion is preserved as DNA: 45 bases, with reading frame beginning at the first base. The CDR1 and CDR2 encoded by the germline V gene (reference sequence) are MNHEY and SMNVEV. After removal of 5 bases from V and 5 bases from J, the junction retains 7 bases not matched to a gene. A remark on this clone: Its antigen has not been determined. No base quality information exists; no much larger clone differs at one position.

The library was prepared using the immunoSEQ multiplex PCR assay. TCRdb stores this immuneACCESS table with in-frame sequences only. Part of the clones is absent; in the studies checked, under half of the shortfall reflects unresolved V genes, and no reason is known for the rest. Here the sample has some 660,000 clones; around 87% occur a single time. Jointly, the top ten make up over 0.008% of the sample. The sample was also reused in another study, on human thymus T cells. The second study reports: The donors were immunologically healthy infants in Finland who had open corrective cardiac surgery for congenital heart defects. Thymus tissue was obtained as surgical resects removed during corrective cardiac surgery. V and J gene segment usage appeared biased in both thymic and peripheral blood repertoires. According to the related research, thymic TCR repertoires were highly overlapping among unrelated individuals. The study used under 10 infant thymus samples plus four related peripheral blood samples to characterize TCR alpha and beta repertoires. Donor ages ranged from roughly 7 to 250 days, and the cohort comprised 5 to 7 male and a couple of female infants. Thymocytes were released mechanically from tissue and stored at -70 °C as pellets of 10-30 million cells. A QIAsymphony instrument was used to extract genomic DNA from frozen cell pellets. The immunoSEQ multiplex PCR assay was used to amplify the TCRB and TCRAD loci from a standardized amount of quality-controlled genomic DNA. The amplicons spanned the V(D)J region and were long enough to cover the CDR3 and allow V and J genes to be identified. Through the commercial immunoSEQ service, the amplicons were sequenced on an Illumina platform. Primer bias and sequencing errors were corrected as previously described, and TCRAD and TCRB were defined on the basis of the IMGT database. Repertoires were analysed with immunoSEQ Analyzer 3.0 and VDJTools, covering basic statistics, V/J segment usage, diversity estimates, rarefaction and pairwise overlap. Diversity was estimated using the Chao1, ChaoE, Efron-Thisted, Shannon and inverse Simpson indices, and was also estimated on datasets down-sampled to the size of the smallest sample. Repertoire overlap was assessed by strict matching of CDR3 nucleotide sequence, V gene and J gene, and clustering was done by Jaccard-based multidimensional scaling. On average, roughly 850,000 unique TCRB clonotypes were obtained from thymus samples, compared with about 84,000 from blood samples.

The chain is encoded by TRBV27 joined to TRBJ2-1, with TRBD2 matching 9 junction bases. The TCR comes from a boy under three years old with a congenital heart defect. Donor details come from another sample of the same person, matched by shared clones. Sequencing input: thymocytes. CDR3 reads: CASSISGSVDNEQFF. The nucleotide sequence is TGTGCCAGCAGTATTAGCGGGAGTGTGGACAATGAGCAGTTCTTC.